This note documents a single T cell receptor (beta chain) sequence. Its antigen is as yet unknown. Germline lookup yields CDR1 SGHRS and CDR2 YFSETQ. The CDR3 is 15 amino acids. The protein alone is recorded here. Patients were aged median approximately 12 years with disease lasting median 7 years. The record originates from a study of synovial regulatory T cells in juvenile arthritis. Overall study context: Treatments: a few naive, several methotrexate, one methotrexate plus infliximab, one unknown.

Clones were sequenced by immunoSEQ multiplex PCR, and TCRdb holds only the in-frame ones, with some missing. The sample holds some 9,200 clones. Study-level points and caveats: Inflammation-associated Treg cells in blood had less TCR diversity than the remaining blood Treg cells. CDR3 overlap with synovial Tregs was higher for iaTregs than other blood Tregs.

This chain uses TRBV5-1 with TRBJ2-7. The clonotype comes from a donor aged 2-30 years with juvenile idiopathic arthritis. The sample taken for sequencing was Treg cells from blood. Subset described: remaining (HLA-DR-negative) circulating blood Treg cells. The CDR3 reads CASSLESSARHEQYF. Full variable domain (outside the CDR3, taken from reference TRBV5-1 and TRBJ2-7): KAGVTQTPRYLIKTRGQQVTLSCSPISGHRSVSWYQQTPGQGLQFLFEYFSETQRNKGNFPGRFSGRQFSNSRSEMNVSTLELGDSALYLCASSLESSARHEQYFGPGTRLTVT.